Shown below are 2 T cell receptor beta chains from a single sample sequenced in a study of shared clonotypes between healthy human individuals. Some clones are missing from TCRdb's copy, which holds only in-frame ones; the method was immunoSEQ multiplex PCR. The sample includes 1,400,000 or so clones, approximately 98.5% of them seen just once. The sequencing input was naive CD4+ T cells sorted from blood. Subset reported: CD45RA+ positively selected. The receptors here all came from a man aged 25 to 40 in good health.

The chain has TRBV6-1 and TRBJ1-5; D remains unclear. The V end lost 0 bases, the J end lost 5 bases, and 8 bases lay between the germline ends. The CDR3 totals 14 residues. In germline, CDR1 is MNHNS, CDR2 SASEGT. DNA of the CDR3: TGTGCCAGCAGTGAAGCGCGGGCCGATCAGCCCCAGCATTTT. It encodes CASSEARADQPQHF.

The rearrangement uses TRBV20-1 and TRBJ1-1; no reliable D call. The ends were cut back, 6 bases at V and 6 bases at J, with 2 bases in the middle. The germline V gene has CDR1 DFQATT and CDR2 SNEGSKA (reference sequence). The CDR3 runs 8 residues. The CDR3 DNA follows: TGCAGTGCCGCTGAAGCTTTCTTT. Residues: CSAAEAFF.